This T cell receptor (beta chain) was sequenced in a study of beta chain features in type 1 diabetes. Study findings and constraints: Lower insertion and higher deletion counts appeared at VDJ junctions in type 1 diabetes patients. In the patient group, naive, central memory and Treg TCRB repertoires seemed more alike than in the healthy donor group. Sequencing used cDNA, and cells with high TCR expression could therefore be over-represented.

Isolated RNA was reverse transcribed in full, so expressed TCRB transcripts were sequenced. Naive, central memory and regulatory T cell samples came to a mean of roughly 3.6 million reads. Produced via immunoSEQ multiplex PCR; TCRdb's table is partial and in-frame only. Found here are about 900,000 clones, 17% of them singletons; the top ten hold roughly 0.025%. Turning to this clone: Antigen: not known.

CDR3 size: 13 residues. Per the germline V gene, CDR1 is SGHTA and CDR2 is FQGNSA. Losses at the gene ends were 5 bases for V and 7 bases for J; bases not matched to a gene: 5. This TCR was sampled from a woman aged 18 to 35 in good health. Sequenced input: naive CD4+ T cells from blood. This chain connects TRBV7-2 to TRBJ1-5, with TRBD1 matching over 7 bases. In DNA, the CDR3 is TGTGCCAGCAGCATCGACAGGGTACAGCCCCAGCATTTT. This sequence encodes CASSIDRVQPQHF.